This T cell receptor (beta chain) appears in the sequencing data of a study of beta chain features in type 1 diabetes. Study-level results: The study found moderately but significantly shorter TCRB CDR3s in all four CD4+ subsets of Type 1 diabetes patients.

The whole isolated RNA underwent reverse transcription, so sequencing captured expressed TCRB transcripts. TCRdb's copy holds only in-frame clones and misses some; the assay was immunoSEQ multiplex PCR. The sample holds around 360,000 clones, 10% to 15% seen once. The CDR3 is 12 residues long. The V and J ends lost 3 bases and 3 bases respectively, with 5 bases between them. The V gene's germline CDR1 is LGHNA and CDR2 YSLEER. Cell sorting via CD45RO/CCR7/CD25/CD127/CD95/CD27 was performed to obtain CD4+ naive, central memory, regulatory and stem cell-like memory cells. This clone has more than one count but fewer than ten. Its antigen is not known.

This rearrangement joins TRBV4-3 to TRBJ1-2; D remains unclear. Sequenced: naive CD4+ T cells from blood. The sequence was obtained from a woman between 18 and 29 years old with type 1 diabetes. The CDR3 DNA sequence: TGCGCCAGCAGCCAGTCAGACTATGGCTACACCTTC. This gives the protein CASSQSDYGYTF.